This T cell receptor beta chain came from a study of immune characterization of retroperitoneal liposarcoma. TCRdb fed the PCR reads into MiXCR, producing one record per CDR3 protein. Of roughly 9,800 distinct CDR3 sequences in the sample, less than 40% were seen once. The V end was cut by 1 base, the J end by 0 bases, with 7 bases between. Germline CDR1 and CDR2: MNHNS and SASEGT. There are 15 residues in the CDR3. This clonotype is judged medium-sized. This TCR was recovered from a male donor with retroperitoneal liposarcoma. The V gene is TRBV6-1, the J gene TRBJ1-5, with no clear D. Material for sequencing was tumor tissue. CDR3 sequence reads: CASSEGGLSNQPQHF. For the CDR3, the DNA is TGTGCCAGCAGTGAAGGTGGACTTAGCAATCAGCCCCAGCATTTT.